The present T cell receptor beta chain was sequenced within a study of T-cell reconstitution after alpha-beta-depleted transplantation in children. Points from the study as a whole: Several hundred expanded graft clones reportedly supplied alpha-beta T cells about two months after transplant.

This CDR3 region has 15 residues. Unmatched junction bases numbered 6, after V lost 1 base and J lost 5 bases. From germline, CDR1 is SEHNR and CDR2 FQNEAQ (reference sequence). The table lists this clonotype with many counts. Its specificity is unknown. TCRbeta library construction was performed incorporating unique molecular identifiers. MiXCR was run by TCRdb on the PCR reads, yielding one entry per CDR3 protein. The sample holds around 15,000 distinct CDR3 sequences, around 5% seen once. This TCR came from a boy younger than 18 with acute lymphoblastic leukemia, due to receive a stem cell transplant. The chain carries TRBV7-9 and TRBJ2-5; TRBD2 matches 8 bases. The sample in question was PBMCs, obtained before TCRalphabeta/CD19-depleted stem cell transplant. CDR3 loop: CASSLDWTSRETQYF. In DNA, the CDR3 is TGTGCCAGCAGCTTAGACTGGACTAGCAGGGAGACCCAGTACTTC.